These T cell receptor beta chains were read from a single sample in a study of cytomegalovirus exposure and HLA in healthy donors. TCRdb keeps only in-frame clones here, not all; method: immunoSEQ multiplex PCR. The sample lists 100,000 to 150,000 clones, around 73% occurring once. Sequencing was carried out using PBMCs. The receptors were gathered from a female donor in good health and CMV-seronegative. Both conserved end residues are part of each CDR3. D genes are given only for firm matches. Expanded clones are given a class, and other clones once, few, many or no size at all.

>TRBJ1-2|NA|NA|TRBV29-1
TGCAGCGTTGAAGGAGGGTTTGGGGATACCTTC
CSVEGGFGDTF
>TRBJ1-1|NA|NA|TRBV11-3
TGTGCCAGCAGCTTAGGTGCGGGCCTAGGCACTGAAGCTTTCTTT
CASSLGAGLGTEAFF
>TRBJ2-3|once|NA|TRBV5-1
TGCGCCAGCAGGCGGGACTCTACTAGCACAGATACGCAGTATTTT
CASRRDSTSTDTQYF
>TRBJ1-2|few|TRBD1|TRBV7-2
TGTGCCAGCAGCTTAGGGGCATCCGGGACAGCGTATGGCTACACCTTC
CASSLGASGTAYGYTF
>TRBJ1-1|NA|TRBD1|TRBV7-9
TGTGCCAGCAGCATGACAGGGGAGGTTGAGAACACTGAAGCTTTCTTT
CASSMTGEVENTEAFF
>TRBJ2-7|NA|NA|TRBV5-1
TGCGCCAGCAGCTTGGGGGGGGAGACCTACGAGCAGTACTTC
CASSLGGETYEQYF
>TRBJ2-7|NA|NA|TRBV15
TGTGCCACCAGCAGGTTACAGGGTTACGAGCAGTACTTC
CATSRLQGYEQYF
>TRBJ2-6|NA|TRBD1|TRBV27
TGTGCCAGCAGTTTCGGCAGGGGGCTCTCTGGGGCCAACGTCCTGACTTTC
CASSFGRGLSGANVLTF
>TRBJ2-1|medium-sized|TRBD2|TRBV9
TGTGCCAGCAGCGGAGCAAGCGGGAGAAGCGTCAATGAGCAGTTCTTC
CASSGASGRSVNEQFF
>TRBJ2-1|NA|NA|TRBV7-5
TGTGCCAGAAGCCATCGACAGAGAGAGAACAATGAGCAGTTCTTC
CARSHRQRENNEQFF
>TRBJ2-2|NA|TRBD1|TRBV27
TGTGCCAGCAGTCCCTTCTTGGGCAGGGGGCTTAGGGGGGAGCTGTTTTTT
CASSPFLGRGLRGELFF
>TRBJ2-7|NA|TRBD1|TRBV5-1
TGCGCCAGCAGCTCGGGACAGGGGGCAAAGCTCTCCTACGAGCAGTACTTC
CASSSGQGAKLSYEQYF
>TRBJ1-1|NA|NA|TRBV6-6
TGTGCCAGCAGTTCAGTGAACACTGAAGCTTTCTTT
CASSSVNTEAFF
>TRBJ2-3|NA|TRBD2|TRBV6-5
TGTGCCAGCAGTTACGTAGCGGGAGTAAGGACAGATACGCAGTATTTT
CASSYVAGVRTDTQYF
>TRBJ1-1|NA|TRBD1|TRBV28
TGTGCCAGCAGTTTACGGGACAGGGGGTTTATCATGAACACTGAAGCTTTCTTT
CASSLRDRGFIMNTEAFF
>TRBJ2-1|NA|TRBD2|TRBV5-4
TGTGCCAGCAGCACAAGCAGCGGGGACTACAATGAGCAGTTCTTC
CASSTSSGDYNEQFF
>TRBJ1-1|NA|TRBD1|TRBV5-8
TGTGCCAGCAGCTTGGGGACAGGGAGGATGAACACTGAAGCTTTCTTT
CASSLGTGRMNTEAFF
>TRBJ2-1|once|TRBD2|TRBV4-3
TGCGCCAGCAGCCAAGCGCTAGCGGAAAGCTCCTACAATGAGCAGTTCTTC
CASSQALAESSYNEQFF
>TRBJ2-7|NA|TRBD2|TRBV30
TGTGCCTGGAGAAAAGCGGGAGTCTACGAGCAGTACTTC
CAWRKAGVYEQYF
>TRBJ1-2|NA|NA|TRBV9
TGTGCCAGCAGCGGAACAGGGTATGAGGACTATGGCTACACCTTC
CASSGTGYEDYGYTF
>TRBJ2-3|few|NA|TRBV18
TGTGCCAGCTCACCACTTGACAGCCAAGCCACAGATACGCAGTATTTT
CASSPLDSQATDTQYF
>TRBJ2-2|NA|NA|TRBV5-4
TGTGCCAGCACCCCGGACATGCTATCCACCGGGGAGCTGTTTTTT
CASTPDMLSTGELFF
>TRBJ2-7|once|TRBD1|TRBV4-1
TGCGCCAGCAGCCTCAGGGGGATGGACGAGCAGTACTTC
CASSLRGMDEQYF
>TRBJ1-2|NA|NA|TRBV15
TGTGCCACCAGCAGCCGGGGGGTCCGTGGCTACACCTTC
CATSSRGVRGYTF
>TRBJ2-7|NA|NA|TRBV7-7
TGTGCCAGCAGCCGTTCTTCGGGACTCCTCCACGAGCAGTACTTC
CASSRSSGLLHEQYF
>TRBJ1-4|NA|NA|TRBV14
TGTGCCAGCAGCCAAGGGACAGCCGAAAAACTGTTTTTT
CASSQGTAEKLFF
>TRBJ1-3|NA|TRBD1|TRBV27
TGTGCCAGCTTTACTGAAATTGGGACAGGGCAGGCTCCTGGAAACACCATATATTTT
CASFTEIGTGQAPGNTIYF
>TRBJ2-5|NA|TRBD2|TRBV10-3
TGTGCCATCAGATCCGGGACTAGCGGGAGAGGGGTCCGGGAGACCCAGTACTTC
CAIRSGTSGRGVRETQYF
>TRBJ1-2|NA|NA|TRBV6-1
TGTGCCAGCAGATACACAGGGAACTATGGCTACACCTTC
CASRYTGNYGYTF
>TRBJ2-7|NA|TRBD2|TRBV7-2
TGTGCCAGCAGCTTGTACCCGGGACTAGGGATCTCCTACGAGCAGTACTTC
CASSLYPGLGISYEQYF
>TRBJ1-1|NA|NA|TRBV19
TGTGCCAGTAGCCAGGGGCAGGGGAACACTGAAGCTTTCTTT
CASSQGQGNTEAFF
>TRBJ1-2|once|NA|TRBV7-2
TGTGCCAGCAGCTTAGGGGCCGGCTACACCTTC
CASSLGAGYTF
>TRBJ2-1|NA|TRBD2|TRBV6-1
TGTGCCAGCAGCCTGACTAGCGGGAGCCCAAATGAGCAGTTCTTC
CASSLTSGSPNEQFF
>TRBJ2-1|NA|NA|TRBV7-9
TGTGCCAGCAGCTTCTCTAGCCTAGGCAATGAGCAGTTCTTC
CASSFSSLGNEQFF
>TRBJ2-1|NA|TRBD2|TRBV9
TGTGCCAGCAGCGGACTACTAGCGGGGGGCAATGAGCAGTTCTTC
CASSGLLAGGNEQFF
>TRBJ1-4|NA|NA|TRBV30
TGTGCCTGGAGTGTAATTCCAGCTAATGAAAAACTGTTTTTT
CAWSVIPANEKLFF
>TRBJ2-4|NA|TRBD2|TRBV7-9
TGTGCCAGCAGCTTAGGGGTGACTAGCGGGTCTTTAGCCAAAAACATTCAGTACTTC
CASSLGVTSGSLAKNIQYF
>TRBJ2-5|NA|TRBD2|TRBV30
TGTGCCTGGACTAGCGGGAGGGAGACCCAGTACTTC
CAWTSGRETQYF
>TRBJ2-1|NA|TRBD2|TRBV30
TGTGCCTGTCCCCTAGCGGGAACCTACAATGAGCAGTTCTTC
CACPLAGTYNEQFF
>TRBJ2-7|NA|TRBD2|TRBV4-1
TGCGCCAGCAGCTCCTTAGCGGGATACTCCTACGAGCAGTACTTC
CASSSLAGYSYEQYF
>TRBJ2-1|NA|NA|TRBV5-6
TGTGCCAGCAGCCGAAGCCACAGTAATGGGTACAATGAGCAGTTCTTC
CASSRSHSNGYNEQFF
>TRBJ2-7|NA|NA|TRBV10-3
TGTGCCATCAGTGGCGCGTTAGCTGGCGAGCAGTACTTC
CAISGALAGEQYF
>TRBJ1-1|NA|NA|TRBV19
TGTGCCAGTAGTATCTCACCCGGGAACACTGAAGCTTTCTTT
CASSISPGNTEAFF
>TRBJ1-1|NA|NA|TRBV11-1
TGTGCCAGCAGCTTAGTAGCTGACACTGAAGCTTTCTTT
CASSLVADTEAFF
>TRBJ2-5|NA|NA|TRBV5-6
TGTGCCAGCAGCTTGGGCGTCCAAGAGACCCAGTACTTC
CASSLGVQETQYF
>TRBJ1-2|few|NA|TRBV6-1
TGTGCCAGCAATATGGCTGGTCAGGGCGGCATCTACACCTTC
CASNMAGQGGIYTF
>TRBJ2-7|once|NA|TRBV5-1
TGCGCCAGCAGCGTGGGCCTGGGCGGGTACGAGCAGTACTTC
CASSVGLGGYEQYF
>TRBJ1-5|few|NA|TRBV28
TGTGCCAGCAGATCCGTGACAGTTATGTCTCAGCCCCAGCATTTT
CASRSVTVMSQPQHF
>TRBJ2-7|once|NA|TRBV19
TGTGCCAGTAGTTCAGGGCTGAGCTCCTACGAGCAGTACTTC
CASSSGLSSYEQYF